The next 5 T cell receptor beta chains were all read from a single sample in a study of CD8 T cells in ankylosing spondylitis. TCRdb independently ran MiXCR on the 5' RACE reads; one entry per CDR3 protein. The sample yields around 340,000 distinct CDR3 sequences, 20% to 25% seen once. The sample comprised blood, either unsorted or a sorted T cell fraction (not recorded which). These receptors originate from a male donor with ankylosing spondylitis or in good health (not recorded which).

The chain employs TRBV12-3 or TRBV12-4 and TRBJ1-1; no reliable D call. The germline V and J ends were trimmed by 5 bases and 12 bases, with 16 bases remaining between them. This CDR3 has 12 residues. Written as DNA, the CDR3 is TGTGCCAGCAGTGACACTTCCACGCGCCCTTTCTTT. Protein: CASSDTSTRPFF.

The CDR3 sequence: CASSRNRGRNEKLFF. CDR3 sequence (DNA): TGTGCCAGCAGCCGGAATAGAGGGCGTAATGAAAAACTGTTTTTT. The chain recombines TRBV11-2 with TRBJ1-4; D not resolved. This CDR3 has 15 residues. Between the trimmed V and J ends, which lost 5 bases and 4 bases, there was a span of 14 bases. Looked up from germline, CDR1 is SGHAT and CDR2 is FQNNGV. Complete variable domain (other parts from reference TRBV11-2 and TRBJ1-4): EAGVAQSPRYKIIEKRQSVAFWCNPISGHATLYWYQQILGQGPKLLIQFQNNGVVDDSQLPKDRFSAERLKGVDSTLKIQPAKLEDSAVYLCASSRNRGRNEKLFFGSGTQLSVL.

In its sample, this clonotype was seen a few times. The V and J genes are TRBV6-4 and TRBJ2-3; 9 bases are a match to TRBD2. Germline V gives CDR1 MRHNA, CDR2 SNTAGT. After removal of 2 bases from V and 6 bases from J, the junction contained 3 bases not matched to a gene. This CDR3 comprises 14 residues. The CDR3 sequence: CASSDVLAGDTQYF. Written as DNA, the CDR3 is TGTGCCAGCAGTGACGTCCTAGCGGGGGATACGCAGTATTTT.

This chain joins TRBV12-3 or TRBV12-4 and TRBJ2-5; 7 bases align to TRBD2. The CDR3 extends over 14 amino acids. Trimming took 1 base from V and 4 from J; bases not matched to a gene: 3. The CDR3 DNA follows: TGTGCCAGCAGTTTAGAACGGGAGGCAGAGACCCAGTACTTC. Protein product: CASSLEREAETQYF.

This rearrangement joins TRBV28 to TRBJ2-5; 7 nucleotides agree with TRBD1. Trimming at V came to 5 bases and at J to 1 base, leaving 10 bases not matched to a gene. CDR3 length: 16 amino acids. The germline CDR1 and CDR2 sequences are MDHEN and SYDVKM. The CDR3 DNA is TGTGCCAGCAGTAACCCCGGGACAGACTCCCAAGAGACCCAGTACTTC. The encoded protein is CASSNPGTDSQETQYF.